These 23 T cell receptor beta chains were all obtained from the same sample, sequenced in a study of OX40 agonist ivuxolimab in advanced cancers. The protocol was immunoSEQ multiplex PCR, while the TCRdb copy is restricted to in-frame clones and leaves out a portion. Here the sample spans some 100,000 clones, about 92% being singletons. Source: CD4+ or CD8+ T cells sorted from blood, taken in a trial of the OX40 agonist ivuxolimab. Receptor source: an adult with an advanced solid tumor such as melanoma, head and neck, liver or kidney cancer.

In its sample, this clone was seen a few times. V usage is TRBV10-1 and J usage is TRBJ1-1; D might be TRBD1 (6 bases). Germline V gene lookup returns CDR1 WNHNN and CDR2 SYGVQD (reference sequence). The CDR3 has 15 amino acids. Trimming removed 0 bases from V and 4 bases from J, with 12 bases in between. The CDR3 reads CASSESFRGLTEAFF. CDR3 nucleotides: TGCGCCAGCAGTGAGTCGTTTCGGGGGCTCACTGAAGCTTTCTTT.

This sequence joins TRBV19 and TRBJ2-1; a possible D gene is TRBD2 (6 bases). Trimming stripped 5 bases from V and 9 bases from J, with 17 bases between. This CDR3 region has 14 residues. CDR1 is LNHDA and CDR2 is SQIVND in the germline V gene (reference sequence). The DNA of the CDR3 is TGTGCCAGTAGTCCCTTGTCCAGGGAGGCTGAGCAGTTCTTC. Translating gives CASSPLSREAEQFF.

The V call is TRBV5-1, the J call TRBJ1-3, with a tentative D call TRBD1 (5 bases). Germline CDR1 SGHRS, CDR2 YFSETQ. CDR3 length: 15 amino acids. V was clipped by 0 bases and J by 8 bases, with 15 bases between them. The CDR3 spells CASSLGGLPLDTIYF. CDR3 nucleotide sequence: TGCGCCAGCAGCTTGGGGGGCTTACCATTGGACACCATATATTTT.

The chain carries TRBV27 and TRBJ1-4, with TRBD1 as a possible D gene (5 bases). The CDR3 has 14 residues. V lost 8 bases and J lost 8, with 18 bases in between. Germline V CDR1 and CDR2: MNHEY, SMNVEV (reference sequence). CDR3 loop: CASSPQGGGEKLFF. The CDR3, as DNA: TGTGCCAGCTCACCTCAGGGAGGTGGGGAAAAACTGTTTTTT. The full variable domain, with the rest looked up from reference TRBV27 and TRBJ1-4, is EAQVTQNPRYLITVTGKKLTVTCSQNMNHEYMSWYRQDPGLGLRQIYYSMNVEVTDKGDVPEGYKVSRKEKRNFPLILESPSPNQTSLYFCASSPQGGGEKLFFGSGTQLSVL.

The chain uses TRBV29-1 and TRBJ2-7; D unclear. V was trimmed by 4 bases and J by 6 bases, leaving 13 bases between them. CDR1 is SQVTM, CDR2 ANQGSEA, per germline. The CDR3 is made up of 12 amino acids. CDR3 amino acids: CSVVSWAGEQYF. CDR3 nucleotide sequence: TGCAGCGTTGTTAGTTGGGCCGGCGAGCAGTACTTC.

This clone showed up many times. V is TRBV11-2 and J is TRBJ2-7; 10 bases match TRBD1. This CDR3 contains 15 residues. The germline gives CDR1 SGHAT, CDR2 FQNNGV. Trimming cost V 1 base and J 4 bases; bases outside gene matches: 4. In nucleotides, the CDR3 is TGTGCCAGCAGCTTAGCCGGGACAGGGGTATACGAGCAGTACTTC. It codes for CASSLAGTGVYEQYF.

Regarding this clone: Other nucleotide sequences in the sample specify the same CDR3. This sequence joins TRBV27 and TRBJ1-1; unclear D gene. The CDR3 consists of 12 residues. The V gene lost 6 bases and the J gene lost 2 bases, with 7 bases spanning the gap. Germline V gives CDR1 MNHEY, CDR2 SMNVEV (reference sequence). The DNA for the CDR3 is TGTGCCAGCAGACTTGGCAACACTGAAGCTTTCTTT. Amino acids: CASRLGNTEAFF.

The gene calls are TRBV6-5 and TRBJ1-5, with D possibly matching TRBD1 (5 bases). The CDR3 is 10 residues long. V dropped 8 bases and J dropped 7 bases, with 6 bases sitting between them. Germline assignment: CDR1 MNHEY and CDR2 SVGAGI. CDR3 sequence reads: CASGGQPQHF. Written as DNA, the CDR3 is TGTGCCAGCGGGGGGCAGCCCCAGCATTTT.

The rearrangement uses TRBV30 and TRBJ2-3; D is undetermined. CDR3 length: 14 amino acids. Trimming took 1 base from V and 2 from J, leaving 10 bases between them. CDR1 is GTSNPN and CDR2 is SVGIG in the germline V gene (reference sequence). Written as DNA, the CDR3 is TGTGCCTGGAGTGAGGGCACGCACACAGATACGCAGTATTTT. It yields the protein CAWSEGTHTDTQYF.

The V and J genes are TRBV5-6 and TRBJ1-1, with a weak D call TRBD1 (5 bases). The ends were cut back, 0 bases at V and 7 bases at J, with 10 bases in the middle. The CDR3 extends over 13 amino acids. CDR1 SGHDT and CDR2 YYEEEE come from the germline V gene. CDR3 amino acids: CASSLDGQGEAFF. In DNA, the CDR3 is TGTGCCAGCAGCTTGGATGGGCAGGGTGAAGCTTTCTTT. Together with reference TRBV5-6 and TRBJ1-1, the CDR3 gives the full variable domain: DAGVTQSPTHLIKTRGQQVTLRCSPKSGHDTVSWYQQALGQGPQFIFQYYEEEERQRGNFPDRFSGHQFPNYSSELNVNALLLGDSALYLCASSLDGQGEAFFGQGTRLTVV.

This sequence joins TRBV7-2 and TRBJ2-1; the match to TRBD2 covers 11 bases. Germline V CDR1 and CDR2: SGHTA, FQGNSA. The CDR3 totals 17 residues. V dropped 1 base and J dropped 7; count of bases not matched to a gene: 9. The CDR3 region is CASSLERRLAGGNEQFF. The CDR3 nucleotides are TGTGCCAGCAGCTTAGAGCGTAGGCTAGCGGGGGGTAATGAGCAGTTCTTC.

The chain carries TRBV14 and TRBJ2-3; D is unresolved. CDR1 is SGHDN and CDR2 is FVKESK in the germline V gene. The V end lost 5 bases, the J end lost 0 bases, and 3 bases lay between the germline ends. CDR3 length: 12 residues. The CDR3 sequence: CASSLSTDTQYF. As DNA, the CDR3 is TGTGCCAGCAGCTTAAGCACAGATACGCAGTATTTT. Based on the CDR3 plus reference TRBV14 and TRBJ2-3, the full variable domain is EAGVTQFPSHSVIEKGQTVTLRCDPISGHDNLYWYRRVMGKEIKFLLHFVKESKQDESGMPNNRFLAERTGGTYSTLKVQPAELEDSGVYFCASSLSTDTQYFGPGTRLTVL.

The chain couples TRBV27 to TRBJ2-1; D may correspond to TRBD1 or TRBD2 (5 bases each). Trimming shortened V by 8 bases and J by 0 bases, and 5 bases separated the two germline ends. The CDR3 extends over 12 amino acids. The germline CDR1 and CDR2 sequences are MNHEY and SMNVEV (reference sequence). Here the CDR3 DNA reads TGTGCCAGCGGGACCTCCTACAATGAGCAGTTCTTC. It is translated as CASGTSYNEQFF.

V is TRBV6-5 and J is TRBJ2-7; the match to TRBD1 covers 7 bases. V lost 2 bases to trimming and J lost 3 bases; unmatched junction nucleotides: 10. CDR3 length: 16 residues. CDR1 MNHEY and CDR2 SVGAGI come from the germline V gene. The CDR3 coding sequence is TGTGCCAGCAGTTACGCGCACCCGGACAGGAACTACGAGCAGTACTTC. Encoded protein: CASSYAHPDRNYEQYF.

This CDR3 is CSVALGDPYEQYF. The CDR3 coding sequence is TGCAGCGTTGCCTTGGGGGACCCCTACGAGCAGTACTTC. The rearrangement links TRBV29-1 to TRBJ2-7; D might be TRBD1 or TRBD2, each matching 5 bases. The germline CDR1 and CDR2 sequences are SQVTM and ANQGSEA. The CDR3 totals 13 residues. Trimming left V 4 bases short and J 2 bases short, with 12 bases between.

The chain has TRBV11-2 and TRBJ1-1; D is possibly TRBD1 (5 bases). Germline V lookup: CDR1 SGHAT, CDR2 FQNNGV. The CDR3 runs to 14 residues. Trimming cost V 0 bases and J 2 bases, with 7 bases left between them. The chain's CDR3 is CASSLEGVNTEAFF. The CDR3 DNA follows: TGTGCCAGCAGCTTAGAGGGGGTCAACACTGAAGCTTTCTTT.

The J gene is TRBJ2-7, the V gene TRBV6-1; TRBD2 is a possible D gene (5 bases). The CDR3 spans 14 residues. V dropped 5 bases and J dropped 2 bases, with 13 bases sitting between them. Germline loops: CDR1 MNHNS, CDR2 SASEGT. CDR3 sequence (DNA): TGTGCCAGCAGTTCCCCAACTAGGCCCTACGAGCAGTACTTC. Amino acids: CASSSPTRPYEQYF.

V gene TRBV6-1 combines with J gene TRBJ2-7; no clear D gene. This CDR3 contains 10 residues. Germline V CDR1 and CDR2: MNHNS, SASEGT. Trimming shortened V by 7 bases and J by 4 bases, and 5 bases separated the two germline ends. The CDR3 loop is CASMLYEQYF. In nucleotides, the CDR3 is TGTGCCAGCATGTTGTACGAGCAGTACTTC.

The J gene is TRBJ2-2, the V gene TRBV7-9; D is undetermined. V was shortened by 2 bases and J by 9 bases, with 4 bases between the two germline ends. The length of the CDR3 is 11 residues. The germline V gene encodes CDR1 SEHNR and CDR2 FQNEAQ (reference sequence). CDR3 residues: CASSLYWELFF. In nucleotides, the CDR3 is TGTGCCAGCAGCTTATATTGGGAGCTGTTTTTT.

The J gene is TRBJ2-3, the V gene TRBV5-1; TRBD1 agrees at 7 bases. In germline, CDR1 is SGHRS, CDR2 YFSETQ. This CDR3 has 14 residues. Trimming cost V 1 base and J 4 bases; bases outside gene matches: 3. Written as DNA, the CDR3 is TGCGCCAGCAGCTTGTACAGGGGAGCAGATACGCAGTATTTT. Translation gives CASSLYRGADTQYF.

The J gene is TRBJ2-7, the V gene TRBV4-1; either TRBD1 or TRBD2 may fit D (5 bases each). V lost 1 base and J 2 bases, leaving 12 bases between the germline ends. Germline CDR1 and CDR2: MGHRA and YSYEKL. The CDR3 spans 15 residues. CDR3 nucleotide sequence: TGCGCCAGCAGCCAAGTGGGGGACGGTACCTACGAGCAGTACTTC. Protein: CASSQVGDGTYEQYF.

This chain links TRBV4-1 with TRBJ1-1; 8 bases fit TRBD1. The length of the CDR3 is 15 residues. V gave up 1 base and J gave up 8 bases; unmatched junction bases: 9. Germline lookup yields CDR1 MGHRA and CDR2 YSYEKL. CDR3: CASSQVRLGTGEAFF. The CDR3 bases are TGCGCCAGCAGCCAAGTCCGACTCGGGACAGGCGAAGCTTTCTTT.

V usage is TRBV5-4 and J usage is TRBJ1-4, with TRBD1 matching 7 bases. The germline CDR1 and CDR2 sequences are SGHNT and YYREEE (reference sequence). J lost 3 bases, V lost 4 bases, and 6 bases had no gene match. The CDR3 sequence is 15 residues long. The CDR3 DNA reads as TGTGCCAGCAGCCCAGGGGGGTCAGCTAATGAAAAACTGTTTTTT. The encoded protein is CASSPGGSANEKLFF.